The present T cell receptor (beta chain) was sequenced within a study of T-cell memory formation after mild COVID-19. Barcoded TCR alpha and TCR beta cDNA libraries with UMIs came from 5'RACE using constant-segment primers. From the 5' RACE reads, TCRdb called clonotypes with MiXCR, one entry per CDR3 protein. This sample carries hundreds of thousands of distinct CDR3 sequences, 25% to 30% of them seen once, and the ten largest clones take about 13%. This clonotype showed up just a few times. Antigen unknown. Regarding the study as a whole: Pre-infection memory contained some responding clones, which suggested that cross-reactive memory had joined.

V was pared by 3 bases and J by 5 bases, with 3 bases of the junction left unmatched. Germline CDR1 is DFQATT and CDR2 is SNEGSKA (reference sequence). There are 12 residues in the CDR3. The source of this sequence is an adult woman who had mild COVID-19 (a few samples of this study predate the infection). Cell type and time point are not known. The V gene is TRBV20-1, the J gene TRBJ2-5; 7 nucleotides line up with TRBD1. Specimen: PBMCs or a T cell subset sorted from them (not recorded which). CDR3 sequence reads: CSARTGPETQYF. The CDR3 bases are TGCAGTGCTAGGACAGGGCCGGAGACCCAGTACTTC.